These 18 T cell receptor delta chains originate from one sample sequenced in a study of γδ T cells in repeated Plasmodium falciparum infection. Flow sorting of PBMC yielded separate Vgamma9/Vdelta2+ and Vdelta2-negative gammadelta T cell populations for bulk repertoire analysis. TCRdb reanalyzed the multiplex PCR reads using CATT. This sample carries roughly 50,000 delta-chain clones, roughly 1.5% of them seen once, and the ten largest clones take about 8.3%. The sequenced material came from gamma-delta T cells from blood. The receptor source for this set is a pool of human donors (malaria-infected and uninfected, not separated).

In regard to this clone: The junction and the germline gene differ at one end; a read error may be behind it. V and J are TRDV1 and TRDJ1, with TRDD3 as a possible D gene (5 bases). Assignment of the J gene here rests on matching the DNA to germline, because TCRdb gives none. This CDR3 spans 16 amino acids. Germline lookup yields CDR1 TSWWSYY and CDR2 QGS. In DNA form, the CDR3 reads TGTGCCCTTGGGGAACTTCGTGCCCGGGCCTCCGATAAACTCATCTTT. Its protein product is CALGELRARASDKLIF.

This clone was recorded a few times. TCRdb pairs this DNA with a much larger clone's protein that differs at residue 3, likely a read error; the protein shown was translated from the DNA. The gene calls are TRDV1 and TRDJ1; TRDD3 matches 9 bases. TCRdb carries no J gene annotation; the J gene was assigned here by matching the DNA with germline. CDR1 and CDR2 (germline): TSWWSYY, QGS. The CDR3 loop spans 25 amino acids. Here the CDR3 reads CAIGEKSKLAFQWGYWGTYTDKLIF. The CDR3, as DNA: TGTGCTATTGGGGAAAAATCAAAGTTGGCCTTCCAGTGGGGATACTGGGGGACCTACACCGATAAACTCATCTTT.

In its sample, this clone was seen a few times. TCRdb has a much larger clone's protein, which differs at residue 7 from the translation of this DNA, likely because of a read error; what is shown is the protein translated from the DNA. The V gene is TRDV1, the J gene TRDJ1; TRDD3 aligns across 7 bases. Germline CDR1 reads TSWWSYY; CDR2 reads QGS. V dropped 4 bases and J dropped 0; count of bases not matched to a gene: 17. This CDR3 comprises 19 residues. This CDR3 reads CALGGGALRIRSYTDKLIF. Here the CDR3 DNA reads TGTGCTCTTGGGGGGGGCGCCCTCAGGATACGCTCGTACACCGATAAACTCATCTTT.

Of note for this clone: Being one base from a much bigger clone, this may be a read error. The rearrangement uses TRDV1 and TRDJ1; tentative D call: TRDD3 (8 bases). Here the J gene was assigned by germline matching of the DNA, as TCRdb has none. Germline values: CDR1 TSWWSYY, CDR2 QGS. The ends were cut back, 4 bases at V and 1 base at J, with 28 bases in the middle. The CDR3 runs 20 residues. The CDR3 region is CALGAPFLQLGAIPTDKLIF. The CDR3 DNA sequence: TGTGCTCTTGGGGCGCCCTTCCTTCAACTGGGGGCGATACCCACCGATAAACTCATCTTT.

This clone was picked up many times. The chain uses TRDV2 and TRDJ1; TRDD3 agrees at 7 bases. With V trimmed by 3 bases and J by 9 bases, 12 bases remained unmatched. This CDR3 is 14 amino acids long. Per the germline V gene, CDR1 is GEAIGNYY and CDR2 is EKD. In nucleotides, the CDR3 is TGTGCCTGTGACCCAGTAGCTGGGGGTACCGAACTCATCTTT. This gives the protein CACDPVAGGTELIF.

This clone was detected ten times or more. The translation of this DNA and the TCRdb protein of a much larger clone differ at residue 12, probably owing to a read error; the protein shown here is translated from the DNA. The J gene is TRDJ1, the V gene TRDV1; 9 nucleotides match TRDD2. CDR3 length: 22 amino acids. Trimming took 0 bases from V and 0 from J; bases not matched to a gene: 20. Per germline, CDR1 TSWWSYY and CDR2 QGS. CDR3 bases: TGTGCTCTTGGGGAACTACCTTCCTACATGGGTGAGGGTCACTCATACACCGATAAACTCATCTTT. Amino acid sequence: CALGELPSYMGEGHSYTDKLIF.

This clone was seen a handful of times. With only one base between it and a far larger clone, this is likely a read error. The same CDR3 also results from other DNA sequences found in this sample. The CDR3 is CALGDPLGPTKSTGGLNTDKLIF. As DNA, the CDR3 is TGTGCTCTCGGGGATCCGTTGGGTCCTACAAAATCTACTGGGGGACTAAACACCGATAAACTCATCTTT. The chain employs TRDV1 and TRDJ1; 9 bases are a match to TRDD3. This CDR3 has 23 amino acids. Germline-derived CDR1 and CDR2 are TSWWSYY and QGS.

This clone appeared a few times. A far larger clone differs by one base, so this is likely a read error. Distinct nucleotide sequences in the sample also encode this CDR3. Written as DNA, the CDR3 is TGTGCCTGTGACACCGTCTTAACCTGGGGGAATGAAAACACTGATAAACTCATCTTT. Encoded protein: CACDTVLTWGNENTDKLIF. The chain has TRDV2 and TRDJ1; 8 positions agree with TRDD3. The J gene, not given by TCRdb, was assigned here from a germline match of the nucleotide sequence. Germline V gene data show CDR1 as GEAIGNYY and CDR2 as EKD. The CDR3 consists of 19 residues.

To note about this clone: A far larger clone is off by one base, so a read error is likely. The same CDR3 arises from other DNA sequences in this sample as well. The chain joins TRDV1 to TRDJ1; 8 bases are shared with TRDD3. This CDR3 has 16 residues. Germline V gives CDR1 TSWWSYY, CDR2 QGS. Here the CDR3 DNA reads TGTGCTCTTGGGGAACTCCCAGTACTGGGGGGCGATAAACTCATCTTC. This gives the protein CALGELPVLGGDKLIF.

In the case of this clone: At one of its ends the junction is not consistent with the germline gene, which may arise from a read error. V gene TRDV1 combines with J gene TRDJ1; tentative D call: TRDD3 (5 bases). TCRdb does not report a J gene; here it was assigned by matching the DNA to germline references. This CDR3 region has 19 residues. Germline values: CDR1 TSWWSYY, CDR2 QGS. The CDR3 nucleotides are TGTGCTCTTGGGGAACATTACGTCTCGGGCGATATTGATACCGATAGACTCATCTTT. Translating gives CALGEHYVSGDIDTDRLIF.

This clone was seen a few times. TCRdb assigns this DNA the protein of a much larger clone, which departs from its translation at residue 3; this likely reflects a read error, and the protein shown comes from translating the DNA. The chain uses TRDV1 and TRDJ1, with TRDD3 identical over 9 bases. No J segment appears in TCRdb, so it was assigned here by matching the sequence to germline. Germline V CDR1 and CDR2: TSWWSYY, QGS. The CDR3 runs 21 residues. The CDR3 reads CAPGEPEPRVLGEFYTDKLIF. The CDR3 DNA follows: TGTGCTCCTGGGGAACCGGAACCCCGCGTACTGGGGGAATTTTACACCGATAAACTCATCTTT.

This clone showed up just a few times. TCRdb records a much larger clone's protein for this DNA, with a difference at residue 5 that likely arises from a read error; the protein given is the translation of the DNA. The chain uses TRDV1 and TRDJ1; 7 bases align to TRDD3. The CDR3 consists of 21 residues. CDR1 is TSWWSYY and CDR2 is QGS in the germline V gene. V trimming: 4 bases; J trimming: 2 bases; junction bases outside the gene matches: 25. The chain's CDR3 is CALGGGSFPLAPLGITDKLIF. As DNA, the CDR3 is TGTGCTCTTGGGGGAGGGAGCTTTCCCCTGGCACCACTGGGGATTACCGATAAACTCATCTTT.

For this clone: The protein in TCRdb stems from a much larger clone and differs at residue 13 from this DNA's translation, likely a read error; here the protein is translated from the DNA. The chain combines TRDV1 with TRDJ1; D is ambiguous. The CDR3 has 15 residues. CDR1 and CDR2 (germline): TSWWSYY, QGS. The CDR3 region has the DNA TGTGCTCTTGGGGCCCCGACCCCGTACACCGATAAACCCATCTTT. As protein: CALGAPTPYTDKPIF.

Ten or more counts support this clone. This is likely an artifact of a read error, given a far larger clone one base away. Other DNA sequences in the same sample also yield this CDR3. No J gene was assigned, while the V gene was called as TRDV1; the DNA was not compared with TRDD3, the D call given in the table. The CDR3 length is 18 residues. Germline CDR1 is TSWWSYY and CDR2 is QGS. The CDR3 DNA reads TGTGCTCTTGGGGACGGCTCCTGGGGGATACGAGACACCGATAAGCTCATCTTT. Translating gives CALGDGSWGIRDTDKLIF.

This clone was observed a few times. A single base is all that separates this from a far larger clone, so a read error is likely. Different DNA sequences within this sample yield the same CDR3. The chain is built from TRDV1 and TRDJ1; 13 bases fit TRDD3. TCRdb supplies no J gene; here it was assigned by aligning the nucleotide sequence to germline. The CDR3 runs 20 residues. CDR1 is TSWWSYY and CDR2 is QGS in the germline V gene. V shed 2 bases, J shed 5 bases, and the junction held 17 bases outside the gene matches. The CDR3 DNA follows: TGTGCTCTTGGGGAAGTCACCCTTTTGTACTGGGGGATACGCCCAGATAAACTCATCTTT. As protein: CALGEVTLLYWGIRPDKLIF.

With respect to this clone: The protein held in TCRdb is that of a much larger clone and does not match this DNA's translation at residue 17, likely because of a read error; the protein shown is translated from the DNA. The gene calls are TRDV1 and TRDJ3, with D possibly TRDD3 on 5 matching bases. The J gene, absent from TCRdb, was called here by matching the DNA to germline. The length of the CDR3 is 20 residues. The germline CDR1 and CDR2 sequences are TSWWSYY and QGS. CDR3 nucleotides: TGTGCTCTTGGGGAAGGAATCAGGGGGTTCAGCTCCTGGGACACCCGAAAGATGTTTTTC. It yields the protein CALGEGIRGFSSWDTRKMFF.

This clone showed up just a few times. Translating this DNA gives a protein that differs at residue 9 from the TCRdb one, which belongs to a much larger clone; a read error is likely, and the protein shown is this translation. In nucleotides, the CDR3 is TGTGCTCTTGGGGAAGCGGGGGTTGGCACCGATAAACTCATCTTT. Translated: CALGEAGVGTDKLIF. V and J are TRDV1 and TRDJ1, with TRDD3 as a possible D gene (5 bases). TCRdb is silent on the J gene; assignment here came from matching the DNA to germline. This CDR3 has 15 amino acids. From germline, CDR1 is TSWWSYY and CDR2 QGS. The V end lost 2 bases, the J end lost 1 base, and 11 bases lay between the germline ends.

This clone has ten or more counts. This is likely an artifact of a read error, given a far larger clone one base away. The sample holds other DNA sequences that translate to the same CDR3. Here the CDR3 reads CAYRTPGLPTPLSKLIF. In nucleotides, the CDR3 is TGTGCCTATAGGACCCCAGGCCTTCCTACCCCTCTATCGAAACTCATCTTT. The rearrangement joins TRAV38-2/DV8 to TRDJ1; TRDD2 aligns across 9 bases. The CDR3 is 17 residues long. Germline V lookup: CDR1 TSESDYY, CDR2 QEAYKQQN.